This T cell receptor beta chain was identified during a study of human T cells and chemical hapten exposure. Overall study: Diphenylcyclopropenone was applied weekly to patients' scalps across the roughly 25-week study. Points from the study as a whole: The formation of large CDR3 similarity clusters by expanded TCRs significantly exceeded that of controls.

This clonotype turned up a few times. Its antigen remains unknown. TCRdb fed the RACE reads into MiXCR, producing one record per CDR3 protein. The data show some 300,000 distinct CDR3 sequences, about 5% seen once. Stated time point: pre-sensitization, week 0. Specified treatment: therapeutic diphenylcyclopropenone sensitization with weekly scalp DPC. The source of this sequence is a woman under 30 with alopecia areata. Some clones in this sample may be carry-over from other donors' samples. The source material was whole blood, sampled in connection with sensitization to the hapten diphenylcyclopropenone (DPC).

DNA for the CDR3: TGTGCCAGCAGTTTACAGGGGATTACCGGGGAGCTGTTTTTT. Its protein is CASSLQGITGELFF. The rearrangement uses TRBV6-5 and TRBJ2-2; TRBD1 matches 7 bases. Germline lookup yields CDR1 MNHEY and CDR2 SVGAGI. This CDR3 comprises 14 residues. V lost 4 bases and J lost 5; bases outside the gene matches: 4.